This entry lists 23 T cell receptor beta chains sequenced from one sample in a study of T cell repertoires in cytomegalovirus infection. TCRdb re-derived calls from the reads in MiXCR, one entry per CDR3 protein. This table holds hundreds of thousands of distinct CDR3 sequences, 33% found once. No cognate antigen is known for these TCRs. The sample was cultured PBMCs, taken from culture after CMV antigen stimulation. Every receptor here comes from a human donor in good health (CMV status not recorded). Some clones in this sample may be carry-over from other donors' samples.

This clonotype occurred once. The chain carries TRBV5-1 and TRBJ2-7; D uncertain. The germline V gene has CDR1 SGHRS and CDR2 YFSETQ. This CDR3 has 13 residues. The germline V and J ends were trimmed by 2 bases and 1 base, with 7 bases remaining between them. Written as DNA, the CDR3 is TGCGCCAGCAGCTTTGACATGTCCTACGAGCAGTACTTC. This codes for CASSFDMSYEQYF.

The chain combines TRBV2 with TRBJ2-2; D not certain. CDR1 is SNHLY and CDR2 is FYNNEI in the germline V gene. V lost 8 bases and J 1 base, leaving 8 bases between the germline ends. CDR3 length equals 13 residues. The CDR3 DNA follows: TGTGCCAGCGGTAGGGAGAACACCGGGGAGCTGTTTTTT. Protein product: CASGRENTGELFF.

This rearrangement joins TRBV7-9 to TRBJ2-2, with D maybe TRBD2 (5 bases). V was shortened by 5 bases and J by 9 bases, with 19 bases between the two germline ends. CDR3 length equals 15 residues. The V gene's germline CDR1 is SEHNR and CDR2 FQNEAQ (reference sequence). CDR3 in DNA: TGTGCCAGCAGCCCCCCGGGATTTGGAACCCGGGAGCTGTTTTTT. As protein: CASSPPGFGTRELFF.

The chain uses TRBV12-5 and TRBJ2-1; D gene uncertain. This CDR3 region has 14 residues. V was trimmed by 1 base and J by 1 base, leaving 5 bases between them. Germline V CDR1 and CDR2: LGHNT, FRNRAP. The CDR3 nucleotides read TGTGCTAGTGGTTTGGACAGTTCCTACAATGAGCAGTTCTTC. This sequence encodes CASGLDSSYNEQFF.

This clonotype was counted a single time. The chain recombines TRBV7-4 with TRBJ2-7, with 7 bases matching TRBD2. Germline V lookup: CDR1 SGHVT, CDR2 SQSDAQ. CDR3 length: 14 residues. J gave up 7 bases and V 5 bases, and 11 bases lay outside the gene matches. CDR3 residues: CASSKTGGMEEQYF. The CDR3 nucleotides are TGTGCCAGCAGCAAGACCGGGGGGATGGAGGAGCAGTACTTC.

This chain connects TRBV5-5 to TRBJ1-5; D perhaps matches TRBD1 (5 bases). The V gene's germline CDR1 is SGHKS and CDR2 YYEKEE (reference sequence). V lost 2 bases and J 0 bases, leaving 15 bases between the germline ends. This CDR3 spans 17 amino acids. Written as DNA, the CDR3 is TGTGCCAGCAGCTTTTTGGGGACTACTTATAGCAATCAGCCCCAGCATTTT. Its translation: CASSFLGTTYSNQPQHF.

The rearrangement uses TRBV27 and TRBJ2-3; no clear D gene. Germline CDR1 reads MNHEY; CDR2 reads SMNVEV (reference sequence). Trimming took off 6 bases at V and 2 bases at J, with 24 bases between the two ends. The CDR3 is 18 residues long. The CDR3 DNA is TGTGCCAGCAGCCCGCTGATATCCCTTAATCAGGACACAGATACGCAGTATTTT. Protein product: CASSPLISLNQDTDTQYF.

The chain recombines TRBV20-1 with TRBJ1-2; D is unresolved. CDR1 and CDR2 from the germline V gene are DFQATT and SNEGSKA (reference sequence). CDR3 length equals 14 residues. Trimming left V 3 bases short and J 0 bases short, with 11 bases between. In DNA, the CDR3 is TGCAGTGCTAGGCCCTGGGCCTCTAACTATGGCTACACCTTC. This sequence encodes CSARPWASNYGYTF.

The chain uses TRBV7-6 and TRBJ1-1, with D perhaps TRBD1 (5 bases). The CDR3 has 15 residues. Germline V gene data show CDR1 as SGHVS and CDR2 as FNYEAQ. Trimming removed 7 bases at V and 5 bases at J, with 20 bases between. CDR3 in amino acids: CASILPLGGGTEAFF. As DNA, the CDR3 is TGTGCCAGCATTTTACCCCTGGGGGGTGGGACTGAAGCTTTCTTT.

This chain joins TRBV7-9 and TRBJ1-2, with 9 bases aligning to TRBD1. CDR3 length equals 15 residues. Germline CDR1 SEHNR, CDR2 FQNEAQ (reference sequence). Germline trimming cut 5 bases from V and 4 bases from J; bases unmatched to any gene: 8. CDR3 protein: CASSPPGTGSYGYTF. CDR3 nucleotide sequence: TGTGCCAGCAGCCCACCCGGGACAGGGAGCTATGGCTACACCTTC. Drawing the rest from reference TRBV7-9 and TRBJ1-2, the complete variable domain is DTGVSQNPRHKITKRGQNVTFRCDPISEHNRLYWYRQTLGQGPEFLTYFQNEAQLEKSRLLSDRFSAERPKGSFSTLEIQRTEQGDSAMYLCASSPPGTGSYGYTFGSGTRLTVV.

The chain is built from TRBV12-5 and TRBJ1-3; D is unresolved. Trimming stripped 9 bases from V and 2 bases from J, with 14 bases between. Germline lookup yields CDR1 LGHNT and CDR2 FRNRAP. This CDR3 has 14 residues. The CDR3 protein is CASGPLGPGNTIYF. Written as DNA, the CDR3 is TGTGCTAGCGGCCCTTTAGGGCCTGGAAACACCATATATTTT.

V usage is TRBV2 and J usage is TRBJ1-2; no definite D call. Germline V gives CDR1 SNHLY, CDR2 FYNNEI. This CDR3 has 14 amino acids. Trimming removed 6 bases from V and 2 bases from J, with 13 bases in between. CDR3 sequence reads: CASRTVRENYGYTF. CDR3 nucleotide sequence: TGTGCCAGCAGGACGGTTAGGGAGAACTATGGCTACACCTTC.

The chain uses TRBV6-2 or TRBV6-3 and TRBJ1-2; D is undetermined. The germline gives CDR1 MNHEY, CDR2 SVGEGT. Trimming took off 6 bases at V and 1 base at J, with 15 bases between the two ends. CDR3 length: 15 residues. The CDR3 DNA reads TGTGCCAGCAGCTCCCCCGGGGAAAGTAACTATGGCTACACCTTC. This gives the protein CASSSPGESNYGYTF.

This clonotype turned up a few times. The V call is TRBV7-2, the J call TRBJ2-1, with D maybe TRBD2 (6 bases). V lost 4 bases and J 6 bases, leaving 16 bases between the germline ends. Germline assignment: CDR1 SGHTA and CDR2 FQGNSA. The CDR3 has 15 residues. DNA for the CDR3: TGTGCCAGCAGCTCACTAGCTAGCCCCGGCAATGAGCAGTTCTTC. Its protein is CASSSLASPGNEQFF.

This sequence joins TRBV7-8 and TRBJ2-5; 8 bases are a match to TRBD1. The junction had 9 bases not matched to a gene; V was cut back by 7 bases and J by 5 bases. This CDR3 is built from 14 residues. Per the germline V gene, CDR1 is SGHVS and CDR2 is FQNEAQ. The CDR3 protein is CASTSGQGSETQYF. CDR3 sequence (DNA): TGTGCCAGCACCTCCGGACAGGGCAGTGAGACCCAGTACTTC. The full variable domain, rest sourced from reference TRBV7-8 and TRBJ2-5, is GAGVSQSPRYKVAKRGQDVALRCDPISGHVSLFWYQQALGQGPEFLTYFQNEAQLDKSGLPSDRFFAERPEGSVSTLKIQRTQQEDSAVYLCASTSGQGSETQYFGPGTRLLVL.

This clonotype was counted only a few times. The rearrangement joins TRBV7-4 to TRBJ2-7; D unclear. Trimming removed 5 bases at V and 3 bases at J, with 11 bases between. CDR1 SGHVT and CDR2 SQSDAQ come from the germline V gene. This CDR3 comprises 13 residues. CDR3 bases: TGTGCCAGCAGCCCGGACCTACGCTACGAGCAGTACTTC. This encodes CASSPDLRYEQYF.

In DNA form, the CDR3 reads TGTGCCAGCAGTGAATGGCGCATCTACGAGCAGTACTTC. Translation: CASSEWRIYEQYF. The chain couples TRBV2 to TRBJ2-7; the D is unclear. Trimming removed 2 bases at V and 3 bases at J, with 8 bases between. This CDR3 spans 13 amino acids. CDR1 is SNHLY and CDR2 is FYNNEI in the germline V gene. Full variable domain (missing parts from reference TRBV2 and TRBJ2-7): EPEVTQTPSHQVTQMGQEVILRCVPISNHLYFYWYRQILGQKVEFLVSFYNNEISEKSEIFDDQFSVERPDGSNFTLKIRSTKLEDSAMYFCASSEWRIYEQYFGPGTRLTVT.

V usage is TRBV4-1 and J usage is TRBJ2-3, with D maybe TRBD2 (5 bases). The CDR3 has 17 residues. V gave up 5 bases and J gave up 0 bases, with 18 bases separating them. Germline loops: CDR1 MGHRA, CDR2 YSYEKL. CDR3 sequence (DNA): TGCGCCAGCAGCTTGCTCAGCCGAGGGCCCAGCACAGATACGCAGTATTTT. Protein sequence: CASSLLSRGPSTDTQYF.

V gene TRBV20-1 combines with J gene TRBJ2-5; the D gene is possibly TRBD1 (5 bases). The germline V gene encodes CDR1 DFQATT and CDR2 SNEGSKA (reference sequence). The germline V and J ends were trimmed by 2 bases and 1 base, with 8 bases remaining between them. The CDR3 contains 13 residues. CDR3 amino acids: CSARRTPQETQYF. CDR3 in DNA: TGCAGTGCTAGACGGACACCCCAAGAGACCCAGTACTTC.

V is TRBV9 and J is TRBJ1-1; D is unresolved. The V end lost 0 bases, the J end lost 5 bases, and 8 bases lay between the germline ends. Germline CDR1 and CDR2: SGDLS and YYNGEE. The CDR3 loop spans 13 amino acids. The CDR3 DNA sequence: TGTGCCAGCAGCGTAGGGGTGGAGACTGAAGCTTTCTTT. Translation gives CASSVGVETEAFF.

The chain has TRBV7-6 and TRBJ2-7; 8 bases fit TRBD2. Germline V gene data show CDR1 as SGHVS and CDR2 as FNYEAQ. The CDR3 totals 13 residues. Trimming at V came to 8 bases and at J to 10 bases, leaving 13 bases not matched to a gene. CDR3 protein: CASRYGRGGEQYF. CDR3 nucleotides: TGTGCCAGCCGCTACGGGAGGGGAGGGGAACAGTACTTC.

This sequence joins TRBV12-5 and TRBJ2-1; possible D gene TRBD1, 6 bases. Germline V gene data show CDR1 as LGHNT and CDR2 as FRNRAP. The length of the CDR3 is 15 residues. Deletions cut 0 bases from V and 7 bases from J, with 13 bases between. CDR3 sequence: CASGLVLGQNNEQFF. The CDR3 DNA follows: TGTGCTAGTGGTTTGGTACTGGGACAAAATAATGAGCAGTTCTTC.

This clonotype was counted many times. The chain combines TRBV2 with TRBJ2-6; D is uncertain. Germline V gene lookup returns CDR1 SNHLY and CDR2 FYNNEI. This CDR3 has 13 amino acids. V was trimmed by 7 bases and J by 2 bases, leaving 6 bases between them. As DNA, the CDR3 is TGTGCCAGCATTAAGCCTGGGGCCAACGTCCTGACTTTC. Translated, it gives CASIKPGANVLTF.